The rows below give T cell receptor beta chains drawn from one sample of a study of CD8+CD57+ T cells in acquired aplastic anemia. TCRdb reprocessed the reads with MiXCR, giving one entry per CDR3 protein. Here the sample spans approximately 190,000 distinct CDR3 sequences, just under 50% being singletons. The sample taken for sequencing was sorted CD4+, CD8+, or CD8+CD57+ T cells (not recorded which) from PBMCs. These receptors all stem from a human donor with aplastic anemia. Both conserved end residues are part of each CDR3. Fields, in order: CDR3 protein, CDR3 DNA, clone size, J gene, D gene, V gene. A D gene is named only where the DNA matches it firmly. Part of the rows lack a size; the others show once, few, many or a class for expanded clones.

cdr3_aa: CASSQSPGGERYF; cdr3_nt: TGTGCCAGCAGCCAATCGCCAGGGGGCGAGCGGTACTTC; clone_size: -; j_call: TRBJ2-7; d_call: TRBD1; v_call: TRBV16
cdr3_aa: CASSYFSGELFF; cdr3_nt: TGTGCCAGCAGTTACTTTTCCGGGGAGCTGTTTTTT; clone_size: many; j_call: TRBJ2-2; d_call: -; v_call: TRBV12-3/TRBV12-4
cdr3_aa: CASSLGRGRHQPQHF; cdr3_nt: TGTGCCAGCAGCCTCGGGCGGGGTAGGCATCAGCCCCAGCATTTT; clone_size: few; j_call: TRBJ1-5; d_call: -; v_call: TRBV2
cdr3_aa: CAWSVRASGRNGANTGELFF; cdr3_nt: TGTGCCTGGAGTGTACGAGCTAGCGGGAGAAACGGAGCGAACACCGGGGAGCTGTTTTTT; clone_size: -; j_call: TRBJ2-2; d_call: TRBD2; v_call: TRBV30
cdr3_aa: CSVVLGTEAFF; cdr3_nt: TGCAGCGTTGTTCTGGGCACTGAAGCTTTCTTT; clone_size: -; j_call: TRBJ1-1; d_call: -; v_call: TRBV29-1
cdr3_aa: CASSDPYTQYF; cdr3_nt: TGCGCCAGCAGTGACCCCTATACGCAGTATTTT; clone_size: -; j_call: TRBJ2-3; d_call: -; v_call: TRBV10-2
cdr3_aa: CAWSVRGSRSYNEQFF; cdr3_nt: TGTGCCTGGAGTGTACGGGGTAGTAGGTCATATAATGAGCAGTTCTTC; clone_size: -; j_call: TRBJ2-1; d_call: -; v_call: TRBV30
cdr3_aa: CSSKTRTGVETQYF; cdr3_nt: TGCAGCTCAAAAACCCGGACAGGGGTCGAGACCCAGTACTTC; clone_size: many; j_call: TRBJ2-5; d_call: TRBD1; v_call: TRBV29-1
cdr3_aa: CASSSGGLAGPNNEQFF; cdr3_nt: TGTGCCAGCAGCTCGGGGGGGCTAGCGGGACCTAACAATGAGCAGTTCTTC; clone_size: -; j_call: TRBJ2-1; d_call: TRBD2; v_call: TRBV5-4
cdr3_aa: CSARALAGTTDTQYF; cdr3_nt: TGCAGTGCTAGAGCCCTAGCGGGCACCACAGATACGCAGTATTTT; clone_size: many; j_call: TRBJ2-3; d_call: TRBD2; v_call: TRBV20-1
cdr3_aa: CASSEWGGGLGTPLHF; cdr3_nt: TGTGCCAGCAGTGAATGGGGTGGGGGGCTGGGTACACCCCTCCACTTT; clone_size: -; j_call: TRBJ1-6; d_call: -; v_call: TRBV10-3
cdr3_aa: CASSQDLQAGTTDTQYF; cdr3_nt: TGCGCCAGCAGCCAAGATCTTCAGGCGGGAACCACAGATACGCAGTATTTT; clone_size: many; j_call: TRBJ2-3; d_call: -; v_call: TRBV4-1
cdr3_aa: CASSLSIGRSYNEQFF; cdr3_nt: TGCGCCAGCAGCTTGTCTATAGGGCGGTCGTACAATGAGCAGTTCTTC; clone_size: many; j_call: TRBJ2-1; d_call: -; v_call: TRBV5-1
cdr3_aa: CASSFRQNTGELFF; cdr3_nt: TGTGCCAGTAGTTTCCGACAGAACACCGGGGAGCTGTTTTTT; clone_size: -; j_call: TRBJ2-2; d_call: -; v_call: TRBV19
cdr3_aa: CASRFQSSYNEQFF; cdr3_nt: TGTGCCAGCAGATTCCAGAGCTCCTACAATGAGCAGTTCTTC; clone_size: few; j_call: TRBJ2-1; d_call: -; v_call: TRBV2
cdr3_aa: CASSHLAGRTDTQYF; cdr3_nt: TGTGCCAGCAGCCACCTAGCGGGGCGCACAGATACGCAGTATTTT; clone_size: -; j_call: TRBJ2-3; d_call: TRBD2; v_call: TRBV3-1
cdr3_aa: CSVGLMNTEAFF; cdr3_nt: TGCAGCGTTGGACTGATGAACACTGAAGCTTTCTTT; clone_size: -; j_call: TRBJ1-1; d_call: -; v_call: TRBV29-1
cdr3_aa: CSVPDRFGGYTF; cdr3_nt: TGCAGCGTCCCGGACAGGTTTGGTGGCTACACCTTC; clone_size: few; j_call: TRBJ1-2; d_call: TRBD1; v_call: TRBV29-1
cdr3_aa: CASSLHVTNYGYTF; cdr3_nt: TGTGCCAGCAGTCTCCACGTTACCAACTATGGCTACACCTTC; clone_size: -; j_call: TRBJ1-2; d_call: -; v_call: TRBV27
cdr3_aa: CSVKLGSSYEQYF; cdr3_nt: TGCAGCGTTAAACTAGGTAGCTCCTACGAGCAGTACTTC; clone_size: many; j_call: TRBJ2-7; d_call: -; v_call: TRBV29-1
cdr3_aa: CASSGTGGASYEQYF; cdr3_nt: TGTGCCAGCAGCGGGACAGGGGGCGCTTCCTACGAGCAGTACTTC; clone_size: -; j_call: TRBJ2-7; d_call: TRBD1; v_call: TRBV2
cdr3_aa: CASSQQADEAFF; cdr3_nt: TGTGCCAGCAGCCAACAGGCAGATGAAGCTTTCTTT; clone_size: -; j_call: TRBJ1-1; d_call: -; v_call: TRBV2
cdr3_aa: CSVGDLGGSGTQYF; cdr3_nt: TGCAGCGTTGGGGACCTGGGGGGGTCAGGTACGCAGTATTTT; clone_size: once; j_call: TRBJ2-3; d_call: TRBD2; v_call: TRBV29-1
cdr3_aa: CASSLASPSYNEQFF; cdr3_nt: TGTGCCAGCAGCTTAGCATCCCCGTCCTACAATGAGCAGTTCTTC; clone_size: -; j_call: TRBJ2-1; d_call: -; v_call: TRBV11-1
cdr3_aa: CASSLQGSAEAFF; cdr3_nt: TGTGCCAGCAGCCTCCAGGGCAGCGCTGAAGCTTTCTTT; clone_size: -; j_call: TRBJ1-1; d_call: -; v_call: TRBV7-9
cdr3_aa: CASSEVGEKLFF; cdr3_nt: TGTGCCAGCAGCGAAGTGGGTGAAAAACTGTTTTTT; clone_size: -; j_call: TRBJ1-4; d_call: -; v_call: TRBV2
cdr3_aa: CSVEAIGTGVDGYTF; cdr3_nt: TGCAGCGTTGAAGCTATCGGGACAGGGGTGGATGGCTACACCTTC; clone_size: many; j_call: TRBJ1-2; d_call: TRBD1; v_call: TRBV29-1
cdr3_aa: CASSGQVYEQYF; cdr3_nt: TGCGCCAGCAGTGGACAGGTCTACGAGCAGTACTTC; clone_size: few; j_call: TRBJ2-7; d_call: -; v_call: TRBV10-2
cdr3_aa: CSVAGTSVRGTDTQYF; cdr3_nt: TGCAGCGTAGCCGGGACTAGCGTAAGGGGCACAGATACGCAGTATTTT; clone_size: -; j_call: TRBJ2-3; d_call: TRBD2; v_call: TRBV29-1
cdr3_aa: CASSPTTINSPLHF; cdr3_nt: TGTGCCAGCAGTCCGACAACGATTAATTCACCCCTCCACTTT; clone_size: -; j_call: TRBJ1-6; d_call: -; v_call: TRBV7-6
cdr3_aa: CAISEGGTGAFTGELFF; cdr3_nt: TGTGCCATCAGTGAGGGCGGGACAGGGGCTTTCACCGGGGAGCTGTTTTTT; clone_size: -; j_call: TRBJ2-2; d_call: TRBD1; v_call: TRBV10-3
cdr3_aa: CASSKQTTSYNEQFF; cdr3_nt: TGCGCCAGCAGCAAACAGACGACCTCCTACAATGAGCAGTTCTTC; clone_size: -; j_call: TRBJ2-1; d_call: -; v_call: TRBV5-1
cdr3_aa: CAISRTPITDTQYF; cdr3_nt: TGTGCCATCAGTCGGACACCCATCACAGATACGCAGTATTTT; clone_size: many; j_call: TRBJ2-3; d_call: -; v_call: TRBV10-3